This is a list of T cell receptor beta chains from one sample in a study of OX40 agonist ivuxolimab in advanced cancers. This table comes from immunoSEQ multiplex PCR, and its TCRdb copy is limited to in-frame clones, with some not included. The sample has tens of thousands of clones; 70% to 90% are singletons. The source material was CD4+ or CD8+ T cells sorted from blood, sampled in a trial of the OX40 agonist ivuxolimab. The receptors were gathered from an adult with an advanced solid tumor such as melanoma, head and neck, liver or kidney cancer. Both conserved end residues are part of each CDR3.

>TRBJ2-1|TRBV4-2|16
CASSQTTSGAFGEQFF
>TRBJ2-7|TRBV13|15
CASRKGTGGMNEQYF
>TRBJ1-5|TRBV5-8|15
CASSLEGLGNQPQHF
>TRBJ2-1|TRBV2|11
CASKPGNEQFF
>TRBJ1-5|TRBV10-1|19
CASSESGKDRPYSNQPQHF
>TRBJ1-2|TRBV2|13
CASSEGRDYGYTF
>TRBJ2-1|TRBV2|13
CASKTTANNEQFF
>TRBJ1-6|TRBV29-1|13
CSLRGTENSPLHF
>TRBJ2-1|TRBV7-9|18
CASSLIPGTGSSYNEQFF
>TRBJ2-5|TRBV28|13
CASSVAGWETQYF
>TRBJ2-2|TRBV18|15
CASSPLGGSTGELFF
>TRBJ1-6|TRBV28|13
CASNSGTSSPLHF
>TRBJ1-1|TRBV6-4|13
CASSVWMNTEAFF
>TRBJ1-3|TRBV6-1|13
CASNGTFRGTIYF
>TRBJ2-1|TRBV7-3|16
CASSLLAPSGSGEQFF
>TRBJ1-5|TRBV11-2|14
CASSLAEGRGPQHF
>TRBJ1-4|TRBV5-6|15
CASGNTGETNEKLFF
>TRBJ2-5|TRBV7-3|13
CASSTTRSETQYF
>TRBJ2-1|TRBV5-1|16
CASSLPLAGATNEQFF
>TRBJ2-1|TRBV2|14
CASRIGGGMDEQFF
>TRBJ1-1|TRBV7-9|15
CASSLVVGQLSEAFF
>TRBJ2-5|TRBV10-3|15
CAISESKRGGETQYF